The 25 T cell receptor beta chains presented below share a single source sample, sequenced in a study of control samples from healthy donors and cancer patients. Sequencing used immunoSEQ multiplex PCR; TCRdb keeps in-frame clones, though not all of them. The table includes tens of thousands of clones, about 90% detected once. Sequencing was performed on blood. These receptors came from a man aged 45-65 years in good health.

The gene calls are TRBV6-5 and TRBJ2-7, with 7 bases aligning to TRBD2. V shed 5 bases, J shed 4 bases, and the junction held 8 bases outside the gene matches. There are 14 residues in the CDR3. Germline loops: CDR1 MNHEY, CDR2 SVGAGI. The CDR3 nucleotides read TGTGCCAGCAGTACCCGGGAGGTCTGGTACGAGCAGTACTTC. Its translation: CASSTREVWYEQYF.

The V gene is TRBV7-3, the J gene TRBJ2-3, with 8 bases that match TRBD2. Germline V gene lookup returns CDR1 SGHTA and CDR2 FQGTGA. This CDR3 comprises 15 residues. Trimming removed 2 bases from V and 0 bases from J; junction bases left unmatched: 1. The CDR3 region has the DNA TGTGCCAGCAGCTTATCTAGCGGGAGCACAGATACGCAGTATTTT. This gives the protein CASSLSSGSTDTQYF.

The chain is built from TRBV5-6 and TRBJ2-1, with 11 bases that match TRBD1. The CDR3 is 14 residues long. The germline V gene encodes CDR1 SGHDT and CDR2 YYEEEE. After removal of 2 bases from V and 7 bases from J, the junction contained 2 bases not matched to a gene. CDR3 protein: CASSFGTGGNEQFF. As DNA, the CDR3 is TGTGCCAGCAGCTTCGGGACAGGGGGAAATGAGCAGTTCTTC. The whole variable domain, filled in from reference TRBV5-6 and TRBJ2-1, reads DAGVTQSPTHLIKTRGQQVTLRCSPKSGHDTVSWYQQALGQGPQFIFQYYEEEERQRGNFPDRFSGHQFPNYSSELNVNALLLGDSALYLCASSFGTGGNEQFFGPGTRLTVL.

The chain recombines TRBV10-2 with TRBJ2-5, with D tentatively TRBD2 (6 bases). This CDR3 contains 14 residues. Germline-derived CDR1 and CDR2 are WSHSY and SAAADI. Trimming left V 3 bases short and J 2 bases short, with 10 bases between. In DNA form, the CDR3 reads TGCGCCAGCAGTGAAGTTGGACTACAAGAGACCCAGTACTTC. Translation gives CASSEVGLQETQYF.

V gene TRBV12-2 combines with J gene TRBJ2-7; no check of the table's D call, TRBD2, against the DNA was made. TRBV12-2 represents a pseudogene. The CDR3 length is 14 residues. The CDR3 coding sequence is TGTGCAAGTCGCTTGCTAGCGGGGGGCTACGAGCAGTACTTC. Its protein is CASRLLAGGYEQYF.

J is TRBJ2-1 and V is TRBV19; 10 positions match TRBD2. The CDR3 has 14 amino acids. CDR1 and CDR2 (germline): LNHDA, SQIVND (reference sequence). With 5 bases clipped from V and 9 bases from J, the junction kept 7 bases outside the gene matches. In nucleotides, the CDR3 is TGTGCCAGTAGTGCGAGCGGGGGGGCTGTTGAGCAGTTCTTC. It translates to CASSASGGAVEQFF.

The rearrangement uses TRBV19 and TRBJ2-2, with D uncertain. V was cut by 3 bases and J by 4 bases, with 0 bases left in between. Per the germline V gene, CDR1 is LNHDA and CDR2 is SQIVND (reference sequence). This CDR3 region has 11 residues. For the CDR3, the DNA is TGTGCCAGTAGTATCACCGGGGAGCTGTTTTTT. Its translation is CASSITGELFF.

V and J are TRBV5-5 and TRBJ1-5; D remains unclear. The CDR3 consists of 13 residues. Trimming took off 4 bases at V and 3 bases at J, with 8 bases between the two ends. CDR1 and CDR2 (germline): SGHKS, YYEKEE (reference sequence). The CDR3 DNA reads as TGTGCCAGCAGCCTCCGGCTCAATCAGCCCCAGCATTTT. This codes for CASSLRLNQPQHF.

The genes are TRBV15 and TRBJ1-2; D possibly corresponds to TRBD1 (6 bases). CDR3 length: 14 residues. V was cut by 0 bases and J by 8 bases, with 13 bases left in between. In germline, CDR1 is LNHNV, CDR2 YYDKDF (reference sequence). CDR3 sequence: CATSRDQQGLGYTF. Here the CDR3 DNA reads TGTGCCACCAGCAGAGATCAACAGGGCCTCGGCTACACCTTC.

The rearrangement uses TRBV15 and TRBJ2-1; 11 bases line up with TRBD2. Germline lookup yields CDR1 LNHNV and CDR2 YYDKDF (reference sequence). The V gene end was trimmed by 0 bases and the J gene end by 8 bases; junction bases not matched to a gene: 6. The CDR3 extends over 16 amino acids. Here the CDR3 reads CATSRDLSGGADEQFF. The CDR3 coding sequence is TGTGCCACCAGCAGAGATCTTAGCGGGGGGGCTGATGAGCAGTTCTTC.

The chain links TRBV21-1 to TRBJ2-1; no DNA check was done on the table's D call, TRBD1. TRBV21-1 is described as a pseudogene. There are 17 residues in the CDR3. The CDR3: CASSTWPGQGLYNEQFF. The CDR3 coding sequence is TGTGCCAGCAGCACTTGGCCGGGACAGGGGCTCTACAATGAGCAGTTCTTC.

This rearrangement joins TRBV29-1 to TRBJ2-1, with TRBD2 as a possible D gene (5 bases). V was shortened by 3 bases and J by 12 bases, with 6 bases between the two germline ends. Germline V gives CDR1 SQVTM, CDR2 ANQGSEA. The CDR3 has 9 amino acids. This chain's CDR3 is CSVDEGQFF. In DNA, the CDR3 is TGCAGCGTTGACGAGGGGCAGTTCTTC.

The chain employs TRBV10-1 and TRBJ2-3; possibly TRBD1 for D (5 bases). The V end lost 6 bases, the J end lost 0 bases, and 13 bases lay between the germline ends. Per germline, CDR1 WNHNN and CDR2 SYGVQD (reference sequence). The CDR3 runs 15 residues. The CDR3 sequence is CASSLTDPSTDTQYF. The CDR3 DNA reads as TGCGCCAGCAGCCTGACAGACCCAAGCACAGATACGCAGTATTTT.

A single count supports this clone. The chain's CDR3 is CASSLQGLGTEAFF. CDR3 sequence (DNA): TGCGCCAGCAGCTTACAGGGATTGGGGACTGAAGCTTTCTTT. The chain is built from TRBV5-1 and TRBJ1-1, with D possibly being TRBD1 (6 bases). Trimming stripped 2 bases from V and 5 bases from J, with 13 bases between. Germline CDR1 SGHRS, CDR2 YFSETQ. This CDR3 region has 14 residues.

This chain uses TRBV6-5 with TRBJ1-3; D unresolved. The germline V and J ends were trimmed by 5 bases and 5 bases, with 10 bases remaining between them. This CDR3 has 13 residues. Looked up from germline, CDR1 is MNHEY and CDR2 is SVGAGI. CDR3 amino acids: CASSPTVRNTIYF. CDR3 DNA sequence: TGTGCCAGCAGTCCCACCGTTAGAAACACCATATATTTT.

This clone appeared once. The chain joins TRBV9 to TRBJ1-1, with 9 bases identical to TRBD1. Trimming cost V 3 bases and J 4 bases; bases outside gene matches: 4. Germline V gene sequence: CDR1 SGDLS, CDR2 YYNGEE. This CDR3 region has 14 residues. The CDR3 nucleotides are TGTGCCAGCAGCGCAGGGACAGGGCCCACTGAAGCTTTCTTT. This sequence encodes CASSAGTGPTEAFF.

This sequence joins TRBV12-3 or TRBV12-4 and TRBJ2-7; TRBD1 might be the D (6 bases). The CDR3 runs to 12 residues. Trimming took off 2 bases at V and 5 bases at J, with 7 bases between the two ends. In DNA, the CDR3 is TGTGCCAGCAGTTTAACAGGGAACGAGCAGTACTTC. Its translation: CASSLTGNEQYF.

This chain connects TRBV5-1 to TRBJ2-1; D is undetermined. Deletions cut 2 bases from V and 4 bases from J, with 10 bases between. Per the germline V gene, CDR1 is SGHRS and CDR2 is YFSETQ. The CDR3 extends over 14 amino acids. The CDR3 bases are TGCGCCAGCAGCTTCGATGCAGAGTACAATGAGCAGTTCTTC. This translates into CASSFDAEYNEQFF.

The chain recombines TRBV27 with TRBJ1-6, with D hard to call. The CDR3 is made up of 15 amino acids. Trimming left V 5 bases short and J 8 bases short, with 16 bases between. CDR1 is MNHEY and CDR2 is SMNVEV in the germline V gene (reference sequence). The CDR3 nucleotides read TGTGCCAGCAGTCTCTCGGGCATATCGGATTCACCCCTCCACTTT. It is translated as CASSLSGISDSPLHF.

The rearrangement links TRBV9 to TRBJ2-5; 7 nucleotides agree with TRBD2. J lost 6 bases, V lost 4 bases, and 18 bases had no gene match. Germline V gene lookup returns CDR1 SGDLS and CDR2 YYNGEE. This CDR3 has 17 residues. CDR3 sequence (DNA): TGTGCCAGCAGCCACTTCCCCGCCGGGTGGGGGGGAAAGACCCAGTACTTC. Protein sequence: CASSHFPAGWGGKTQYF.

This clone turned up a few times. This chain uses TRBV27 with TRBJ1-5; D gene ambiguous. The CDR3 extends over 15 amino acids. Trimming removed 5 bases from V and 2 bases from J, with 13 bases in between. From germline, CDR1 is MNHEY and CDR2 SMNVEV (reference sequence). The chain's CDR3 is CASSLRGNGNQPQHF. The CDR3 coding sequence is TGTGCCAGCAGTCTGCGGGGTAATGGCAATCAGCCCCAGCATTTT.

The table lists this clone with a few counts. V usage is TRBV29-1 and J usage is TRBJ1-5, with 7 bases fitting TRBD1. Trimming at V came to 2 bases and at J to 4 bases, leaving 2 bases not matched to a gene. The V gene's germline CDR1 is SQVTM and CDR2 ANQGSEA. The CDR3 has 13 amino acids. The CDR3 is CSVETGVNQPQHF. CDR3 bases: TGCAGCGTTGAAACAGGGGTAAATCAGCCCCAGCATTTT.

About this clone itself: The sample holds other DNA sequences that translate to the same CDR3. This chain connects TRBV18 to TRBJ2-5, with 7 positions matching TRBD2. This CDR3 has 15 residues. Germline values: CDR1 KGHSH, CDR2 LQKENI. Trimming removed 1 base from V and 0 bases from J; junction bases left unmatched: 2. In DNA form, the CDR3 reads TGTGCCAGCTCACCACGGCTAGCGGACCAAGAGACCCAGTACTTC. Residues: CASSPRLADQETQYF.

The CDR3 bases are TGCGCCAGCAGAACAAACCCCGACTATGGCTACACCTTC. As protein: CASRTNPDYGYTF. The rearrangement links TRBV5-1 to TRBJ1-2; D call uncertain. This CDR3 is 13 amino acids long. The germline CDR1 and CDR2 sequences are SGHRS and YFSETQ. With 5 bases removed from V and 3 bases from J, the gap between germline ends came to 11 bases.

The CDR3 coding sequence is TGTGCCAGCAGCTTAATCCAGGATCAGCCCCAGCATTTT. Encoded protein: CASSLIQDQPQHF. V and J are TRBV7-2 and TRBJ1-5, with no clear D. V was shortened by 2 bases and J by 5 bases, with 7 bases between the two germline ends. This CDR3 contains 13 residues. Germline V CDR1 and CDR2: SGHTA, FQGNSA. The full variable domain, completed using reference TRBV7-2 and TRBJ1-5, is GAGVSQSPSNKVTEKGKDVELRCDPISGHTALYWYRQSLGQGLEFLIYFQGNSAPDKSGLPSDRFSAERTGGSVSTLTIQRTQQEDSAVYLCASSLIQDQPQHFGDGTRLSIL.